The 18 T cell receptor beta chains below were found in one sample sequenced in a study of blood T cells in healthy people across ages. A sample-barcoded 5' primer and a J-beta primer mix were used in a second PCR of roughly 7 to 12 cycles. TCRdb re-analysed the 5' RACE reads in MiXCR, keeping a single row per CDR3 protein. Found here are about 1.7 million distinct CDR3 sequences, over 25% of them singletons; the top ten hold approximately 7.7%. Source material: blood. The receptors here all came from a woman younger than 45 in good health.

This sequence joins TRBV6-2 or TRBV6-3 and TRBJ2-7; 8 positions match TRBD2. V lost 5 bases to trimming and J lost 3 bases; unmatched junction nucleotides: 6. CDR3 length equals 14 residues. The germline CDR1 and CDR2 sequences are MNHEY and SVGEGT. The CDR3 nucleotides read TGTGCCAGCAGTGGTAGCGGGATCCGCTACGAGCAGTACTTC. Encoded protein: CASSGSGIRYEQYF.

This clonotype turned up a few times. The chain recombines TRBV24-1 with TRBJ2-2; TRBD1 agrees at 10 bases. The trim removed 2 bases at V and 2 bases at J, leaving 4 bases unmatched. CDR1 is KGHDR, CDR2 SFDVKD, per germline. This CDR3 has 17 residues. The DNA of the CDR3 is TGTGCCACCAGTGATTCGACAGGGGGCTTCAACACCGGGGAGCTGTTTTTT. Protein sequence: CATSDSTGGFNTGELFF.

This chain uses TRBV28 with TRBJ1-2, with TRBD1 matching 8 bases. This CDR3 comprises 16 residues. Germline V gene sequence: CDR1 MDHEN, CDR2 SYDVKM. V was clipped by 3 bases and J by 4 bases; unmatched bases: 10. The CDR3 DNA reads TGTGCCAGCAGTTTCGTCCAGACAGGGGACCTCTATGGCTACACCTTC. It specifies CASSFVQTGDLYGYTF.

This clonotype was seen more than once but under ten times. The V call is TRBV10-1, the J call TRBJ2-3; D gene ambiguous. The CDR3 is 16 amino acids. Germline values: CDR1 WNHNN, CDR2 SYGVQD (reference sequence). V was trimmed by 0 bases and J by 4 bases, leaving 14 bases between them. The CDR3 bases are TGCGCCAGCAGTGAGTCGACTCTCCGGTCCGCAGATACGCAGTATTTT. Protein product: CASSESTLRSADTQYF.

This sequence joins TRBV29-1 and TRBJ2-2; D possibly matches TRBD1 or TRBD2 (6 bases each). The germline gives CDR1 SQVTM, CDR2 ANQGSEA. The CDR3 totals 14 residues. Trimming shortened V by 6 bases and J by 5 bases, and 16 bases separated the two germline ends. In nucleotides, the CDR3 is TGCAGCGTAATCTGGGGGGCTAGGACCGGGGAGCTGTTTTTT. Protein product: CSVIWGARTGELFF.

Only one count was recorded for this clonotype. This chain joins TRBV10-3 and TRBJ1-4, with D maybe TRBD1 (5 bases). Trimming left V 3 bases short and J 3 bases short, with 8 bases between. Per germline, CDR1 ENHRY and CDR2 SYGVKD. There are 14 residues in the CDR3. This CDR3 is CAISDRDPNEKLFF. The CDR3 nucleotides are TGTGCCATCAGTGACCGGGACCCTAATGAAAAACTGTTTTTT.

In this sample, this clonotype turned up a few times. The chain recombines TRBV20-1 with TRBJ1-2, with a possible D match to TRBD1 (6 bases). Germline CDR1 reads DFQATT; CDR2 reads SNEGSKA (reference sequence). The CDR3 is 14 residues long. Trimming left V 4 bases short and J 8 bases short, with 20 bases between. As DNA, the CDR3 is TGCAGTGCTACAGGGGCCTATGTCTTATGGGGCTACACCTTC. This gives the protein CSATGAYVLWGYTF.

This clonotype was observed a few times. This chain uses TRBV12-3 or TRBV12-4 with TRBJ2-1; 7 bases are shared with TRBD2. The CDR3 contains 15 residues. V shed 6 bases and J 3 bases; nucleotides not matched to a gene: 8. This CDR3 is CASSILALVYNEQFF. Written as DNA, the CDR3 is TGTGCCAGCAGCATACTAGCGCTAGTCTACAATGAGCAGTTCTTC.

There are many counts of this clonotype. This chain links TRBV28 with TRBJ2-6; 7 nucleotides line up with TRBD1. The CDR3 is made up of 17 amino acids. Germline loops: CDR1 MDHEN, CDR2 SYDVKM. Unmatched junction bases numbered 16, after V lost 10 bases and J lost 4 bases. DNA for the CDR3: TGTGCCACCTACGAGGGGGCACAGCTGTCCGGGGCCAACGTCCTGACTTTC. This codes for CATYEGAQLSGANVLTF.

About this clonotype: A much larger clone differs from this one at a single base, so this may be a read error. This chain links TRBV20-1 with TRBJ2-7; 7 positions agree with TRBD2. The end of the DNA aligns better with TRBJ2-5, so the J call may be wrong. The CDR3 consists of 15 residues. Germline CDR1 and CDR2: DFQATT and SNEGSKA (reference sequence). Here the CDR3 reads CSARDLGRGSRTQYF. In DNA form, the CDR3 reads TGCAGTGCTAGAGATCTGGGACGCGGGAGTAGGACCCAGTACTTC.

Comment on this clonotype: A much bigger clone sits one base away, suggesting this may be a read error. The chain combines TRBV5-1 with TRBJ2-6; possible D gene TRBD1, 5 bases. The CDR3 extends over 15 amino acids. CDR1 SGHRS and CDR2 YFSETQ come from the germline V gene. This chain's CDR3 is CASSFDGSGANVLAF. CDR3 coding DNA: TGCGCCAGCAGCTTTGACGGGTCTGGGGCCAACGTCCTGGCTTTC.

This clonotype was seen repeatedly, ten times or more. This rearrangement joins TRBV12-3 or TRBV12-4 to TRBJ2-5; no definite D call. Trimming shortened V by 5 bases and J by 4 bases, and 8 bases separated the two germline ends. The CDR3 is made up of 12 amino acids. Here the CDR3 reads CASSRTGETQYF. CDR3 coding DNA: TGTGCCAGCAGTAGAACGGGAGAGACCCAGTACTTC.

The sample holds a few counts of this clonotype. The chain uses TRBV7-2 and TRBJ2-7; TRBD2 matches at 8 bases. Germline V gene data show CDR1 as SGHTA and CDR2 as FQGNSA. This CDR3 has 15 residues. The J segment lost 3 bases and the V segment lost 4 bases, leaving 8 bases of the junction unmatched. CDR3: CASSSRGGEIYEQYF. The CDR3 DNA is TGTGCCAGCAGCTCCCGGGGGGGAGAGATCTACGAGCAGTACTTC.

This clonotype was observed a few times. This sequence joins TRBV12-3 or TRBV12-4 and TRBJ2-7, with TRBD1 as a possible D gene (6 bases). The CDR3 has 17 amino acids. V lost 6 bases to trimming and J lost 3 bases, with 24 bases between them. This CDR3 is CASSSTRDTRPGYEQYF. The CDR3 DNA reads TGTGCCAGCAGCTCCACCCGGGACACCAGACCGGGCTACGAGCAGTACTTC.

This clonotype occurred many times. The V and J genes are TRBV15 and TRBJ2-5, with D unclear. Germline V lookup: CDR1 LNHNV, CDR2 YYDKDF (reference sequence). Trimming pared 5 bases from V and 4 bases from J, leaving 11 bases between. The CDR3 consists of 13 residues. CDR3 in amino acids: CATSPRWVETQYF. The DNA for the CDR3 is TGTGCCACCAGCCCCCGCTGGGTAGAGACCCAGTACTTC.

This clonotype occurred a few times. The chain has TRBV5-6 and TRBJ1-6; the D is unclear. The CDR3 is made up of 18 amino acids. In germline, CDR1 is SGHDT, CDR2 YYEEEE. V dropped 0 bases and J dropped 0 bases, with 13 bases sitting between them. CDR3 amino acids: CASSLGQAPGSYNSPLHF. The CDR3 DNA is TGTGCCAGCAGCTTGGGCCAGGCCCCGGGCTCCTATAATTCACCCCTCCACTTT. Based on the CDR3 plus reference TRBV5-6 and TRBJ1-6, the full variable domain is DAGVTQSPTHLIKTRGQQVTLRCSPKSGHDTVSWYQQALGQGPQFIFQYYEEEERQRGNFPDRFSGHQFPNYSSELNVNALLLGDSALYLCASSLGQAPGSYNSPLHFGNGTRLTVT.

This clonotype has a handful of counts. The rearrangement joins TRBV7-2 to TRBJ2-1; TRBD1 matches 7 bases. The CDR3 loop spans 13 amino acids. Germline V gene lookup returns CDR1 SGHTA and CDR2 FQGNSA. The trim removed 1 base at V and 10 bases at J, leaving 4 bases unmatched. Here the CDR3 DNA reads TGTGCCAGCAGCTTAGGGGGACAGAGGGAGCAGTTCTTC. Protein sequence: CASSLGGQREQFF.

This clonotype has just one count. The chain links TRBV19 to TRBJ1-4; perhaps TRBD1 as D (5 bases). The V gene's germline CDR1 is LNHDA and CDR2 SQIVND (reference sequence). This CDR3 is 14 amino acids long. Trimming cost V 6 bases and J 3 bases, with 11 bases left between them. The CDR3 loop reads CASRETAANEKLFF. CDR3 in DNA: TGTGCCAGTAGGGAGACAGCCGCTAATGAAAAACTGTTTTTT.